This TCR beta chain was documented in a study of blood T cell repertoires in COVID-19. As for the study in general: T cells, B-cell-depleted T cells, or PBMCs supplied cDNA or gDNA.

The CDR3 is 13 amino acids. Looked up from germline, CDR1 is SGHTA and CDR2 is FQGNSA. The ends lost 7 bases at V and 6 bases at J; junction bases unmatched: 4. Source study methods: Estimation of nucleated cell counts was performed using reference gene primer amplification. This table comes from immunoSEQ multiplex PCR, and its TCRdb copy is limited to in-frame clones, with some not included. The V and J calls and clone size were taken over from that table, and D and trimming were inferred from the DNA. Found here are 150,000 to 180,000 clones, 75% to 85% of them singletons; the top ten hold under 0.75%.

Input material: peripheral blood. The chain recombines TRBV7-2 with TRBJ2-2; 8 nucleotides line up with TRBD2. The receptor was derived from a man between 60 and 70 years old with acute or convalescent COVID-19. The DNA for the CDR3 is TGTGCCAGCAACGGGAGGGCCCCCGGGGAGCTGTTTTTT. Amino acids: CASNGRAPGELFF.